This T cell receptor (beta chain) was sequenced in a study of technical replicates of blood from a few donors. Assay used: immunoSEQ multiplex PCR; TCRdb lists only in-frame clones, some missing. The sample contains under 100,000 clones, 95% to 97% of which appear only once. Germline V gives CDR1 SGHRS, CDR2 YFSETQ. After removal of 4 bases from V and 3 bases from J, the junction contained 16 bases not matched to a gene. The CDR3 is 18 residues long. This clonotype was obtained from a human donor in good health. V is TRBV5-1 and J is TRBJ1-3, with TRBD1 matching over 7 bases. The specimen sequenced was T cells isolated from PBMCs. CDR3 sequence: CASSNRLLGGADGNTIYF. CDR3 DNA: TGCGCCAGCAGCAATCGACTATTAGGGGGCGCGGATGGAAACACCATATATTTT.